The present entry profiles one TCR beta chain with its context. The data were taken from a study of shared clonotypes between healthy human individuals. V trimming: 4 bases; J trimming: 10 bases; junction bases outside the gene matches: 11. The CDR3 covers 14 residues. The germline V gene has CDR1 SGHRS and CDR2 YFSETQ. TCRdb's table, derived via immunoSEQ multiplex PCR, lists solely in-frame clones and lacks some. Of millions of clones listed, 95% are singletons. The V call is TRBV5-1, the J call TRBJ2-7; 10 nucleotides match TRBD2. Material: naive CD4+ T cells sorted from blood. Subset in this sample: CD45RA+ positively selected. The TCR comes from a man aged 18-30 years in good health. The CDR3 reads CASSAVPSGGTQYF. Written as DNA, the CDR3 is TGCGCCAGCAGCGCGGTACCTAGCGGGGGAACCCAGTACTTC. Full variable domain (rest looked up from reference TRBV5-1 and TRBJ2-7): KAGVTQTPRYLIKTRGQQVTLSCSPISGHRSVSWYQQTPGQGLQFLFEYFSETQRNKGNFPGRFSGRQFSNSRSEMNVSTLELGDSALYLCASSAVPSGGTQYFGPGTRLTVT.